Listed below are T cell receptor beta chains from one sample, sequenced in a study of patients and donors after allogeneic stem cell transplantation. TCRdb called the RT-PCR reads again in MiXCR, with one record for every CDR3 protein. Of 390,000 or so distinct CDR3 sequences detected, approximately 16% appear once; the ten largest clones hold roughly 7%. The specimen sequenced was blood, either unsorted or a sorted T cell fraction (not recorded which). These receptors came from a human donor who was either an allogeneic HSCT recipient or a stem cell or donor lymphocyte infusion donor (not recorded which). It is not recorded whose cells these are; they may come from a transplant donor. The CDR3 runs from the conserved cysteine through the conserved F or W. The order of the fields is D gene, clone size, J gene, V gene, CDR3 DNA, CDR3 protein. A D gene is named only where the DNA matches it firmly. Size tells how often a clone was seen (once, few, many) or the class of an expanded clone, and some rows leave it out.

>TRBD1|NA|TRBJ1-3|TRBV7-2
TGTGCCAGCAGCTTAGTGGACAGGGCCCCTGGAAACACCATATATTTT
CASSLVDRAPGNTIYF
>NA|once|TRBJ2-2|TRBV7-6
TGTGCCAGCAGTTTAGGGAACAGGGATACCGGGGAGCTGTTTTTT
CASSLGNRDTGELFF
>TRBD1|NA|TRBJ2-3|TRBV2
TGTGCCAGCGGGCAGGGGGTCGGTACGCAGTATTTT
CASGQGVGTQYF
>NA|few|TRBJ2-5|TRBV29-1
TGCAGCGTTGACTACCGGGGGGAGACCCAGTACTTC
CSVDYRGETQYF
>TRBD2|few|TRBJ2-7|TRBV5-1
TGCGCCAGCAGCTTGGGGCCGGGACTAGGTAAAGAGCAGTACTTC
CASSLGPGLGKEQYF
>NA|few|TRBJ2-4|TRBV15
TGTGCCACCAGCAGAGATAACAGGGCGGGCAAAAACATTCAGTACTTC
CATSRDNRAGKNIQYF
>TRBD2|many|TRBJ2-3|TRBV5-1
TGCGCCAGCAGCTTGGAGCGGGGAGCGGATACGCAGTATTTT
CASSLERGADTQYF
>TRBD1|NA|TRBJ2-3|TRBV12-5
TGTGCTAGTGGTTCGACAGGGGGCACAGATACGCAGTATTTT
CASGSTGGTDTQYF
>NA|many|TRBJ2-7|TRBV7-2
TGTGCCAGCACCGGGGTAGGGAAGTACGAGCAGTACTTC
CASTGVGKYEQYF
>NA|NA|TRBJ2-3|TRBV7-9
TGTGCCAGCAGCTTAGATATGGGGCTAGTCACAGATACGCAGTATTTT
CASSLDMGLVTDTQYF
>NA|few|TRBJ2-5|TRBV10-3
TGTGCCATCAGTGTGGGGGCTGCGGTTCAAGAGACCCAGTACTTC
CAISVGAAVQETQYF
>NA|NA|TRBJ2-2|TRBV6-2/TRBV6-3
TGTGCCAGCAGTTTCCTTCCTACAGGGATGCGCATCGCCGGGGAGCTGTTTTTT
CASSFLPTGMRIAGELFF
>NA|few|TRBJ2-7|TRBV11-1
TGTGCCAGCAGCTTGGACGGGGTGTACGAGCAGTACTTC
CASSLDGVYEQYF
>NA|few|TRBJ2-5|TRBV5-1
TGCGCCAGCAGCTTCGGGGGGACAGGACAAGAGACCCAGTACTTC
CASSFGGTGQETQYF